The T cell receptor (beta chain) described here comes from a study of early T cells in non-severe SARS-CoV-2 infection. In TCRdb, the 5' RACE reads were re-called with MiXCR into one record per CDR3 protein. This repertoire shows tens of thousands of distinct CDR3 sequences, under 5% found once; its top ten account for 9% to 10%. The CDR3 is 15 amino acids. The germline V gene has CDR1 MNHEY and CDR2 SMNVEV (reference sequence). V lost 7 bases, J lost 4 bases, and 10 bases stayed unmatched. Many counts were recorded for this clonotype. The specimen was whole blood. The origin of this receptor is an adult who was a healthcare worker with PCR-confirmed SARS-CoV-2 infection or an uninfected control (not recorded which). The chain carries TRBV27 and TRBJ2-1, with 7 nucleotides matching TRBD1. The CDR3: CASTTRKGQYNEQFF. The CDR3 DNA is TGTGCCAGCACGACCCGCAAGGGACAGTACAATGAGCAGTTCTTC.